The entry that follows covers one T cell receptor beta chain sequence. Its antigen is as yet unknown. This sample is drawn from a study of T cell responses to AZD1222 COVID-19 vaccine. Profiling relied on immunoSEQ multiplex PCR, and the TCRdb table lists in-frame clones only, not all of them. The sample has approximately 120,000 clones, 70% to 90% seen once. Points from the study as a whole: Dominant CD4 TCR responses targeted spike regions 160-218 and 743-854. Baseline seropositivity occurred in only six AZD1222 recipients.

The V end was cut by 0 bases, the J end by 4 bases, with 11 bases between. CDR3 length: 15 amino acids. CDR1 and CDR2 (germline): SGHDT, YYEEEE. V gene TRBV5-6 combines with J gene TRBJ1-5; D possibly corresponds to TRBD1 (6 bases). Sample: peripheral blood, taken 28 days after the second AZD1222 dose. The receptor's source is an adult who received the AZD1222 COVID-19 vaccine. CDR3 loop: CASSLGGHSNQPQHF. The CDR3 DNA is TGTGCCAGCAGCTTGGGGGGACACTCAAATCAGCCCCAGCATTTT.